This entry lists 26 T cell receptor beta chains sequenced from one sample in a study of T-cell memory formation after mild COVID-19. TCRdb re-called the 5' RACE reads with MiXCR, one entry per CDR3 protein. The sample lists roughly 29,000 distinct CDR3 sequences; around 10% were seen once. The specimen sequenced was PBMCs or a T cell subset sorted from them (not recorded which). The receptors originated from an adult woman who had mild COVID-19 (a few samples of this study predate the infection). Cell type and time point are not known.

This clonotype was recorded at least ten times. The chain has TRBV25-1 and TRBJ2-5; 9 nucleotides line up with TRBD2. This CDR3 has 15 residues. Germline V gene data show CDR1 as MGHDK and CDR2 as SYGVNS. Unmatched junction bases numbered 7, after V lost 3 bases and J lost 5 bases. CDR3: CASSDFSGLAETQYF. Written as DNA, the CDR3 is TGTGCCAGCAGTGATTTTAGTGGACTAGCGGAGACCCAGTACTTC.

This clonotype was observed at least ten times. The CDR3 is CASTGRAGELFF. CDR3 DNA sequence: TGTGCCAGCACCGGACGGGCCGGGGAGCTGTTTTTT. The chain recombines TRBV2 with TRBJ2-2, with D uncertain. V was pared by 7 bases and J by 6 bases, with 9 bases between. There are 12 residues in the CDR3. Germline V CDR1 and CDR2: SNHLY, FYNNEI.

The table lists this clonotype with many counts. The rearrangement joins TRBV29-1 to TRBJ2-2; D may be TRBD2 (6 bases). Trimming cost V 7 bases and J 5 bases, with 14 bases left between them. The CDR3 extends over 13 amino acids. Germline loops: CDR1 SQVTM, CDR2 ANQGSEA. CDR3 region: CSGGDWGTGELFF. The CDR3 DNA follows: TGCAGCGGCGGGGACTGGGGAACCGGGGAGCTGTTTTTT.

V and J are TRBV7-2 and TRBJ2-7; tentatively, D is TRBD1 (6 bases). The germline V gene encodes CDR1 SGHTA and CDR2 FQGNSA. The CDR3 is 15 residues long. V was trimmed by 5 bases and J by 7 bases, leaving 21 bases between them. The CDR3 DNA sequence: TGTGCCAGCAGCCTATCCTTATGGGGGACAAAAGAGCAGTACTTC. It encodes CASSLSLWGTKEQYF.

This clonotype was recorded at least ten times. V is TRBV7-9 and J is TRBJ1-1, with TRBD1 identical over 7 bases. CDR3 length equals 16 residues. CDR1 is SEHNR, CDR2 FQNEAQ, per germline (reference sequence). J lost 1 base, V lost 5 bases, and 10 bases had no gene match. For the CDR3, the DNA is TGTGCCAGCAGCGGGGGGACAGACGGAGCGAACACTGAAGCTTTCTTT. Its protein is CASSGGTDGANTEAFF.

This clonotype occurred many times. V is TRBV19 and J is TRBJ2-1; 11 positions match TRBD2. Germline V gives CDR1 LNHDA, CDR2 SQIVND (reference sequence). The length of the CDR3 is 15 residues. J was trimmed by 6 bases and V by 7 bases; bases with no gene match: 8. DNA of the CDR3: TGTGCCAGTACCCTTAGCGGGAGGGGCGGCAATGAGCAGTTCTTC. Translating it yields CASTLSGRGGNEQFF.

This clonotype was recorded at least ten times. This chain links TRBV9 with TRBJ2-4; either TRBD1 or TRBD2 may supply D (5 bases each). Germline values: CDR1 SGDLS, CDR2 YYNGEE. This CDR3 spans 18 amino acids. V was shortened by 2 bases and J by 0 bases, with 18 bases between the two germline ends. The CDR3 bases are TGTGCCAGCAGCGTCGGGGCAGGCTCTGGGATAGCCAAAAACATTCAGTACTTC. It specifies CASSVGAGSGIAKNIQYF. The whole variable domain, remainder taken from reference TRBV9 and TRBJ2-4, is DSGVTQTPKHLITATGQRVTLRCSPRSGDLSVYWYQQSLDQGLQFLIQYYNGEERAKGNILERFSAQQFPDLHSELNLSSLELGDSALYFCASSVGAGSGIAKNIQYFGAGTRLSVL.

In its sample, this clonotype is medium-sized. The chain couples TRBV15 to TRBJ2-3; no definite D call. Trimming pared 1 base from V and 2 bases from J, leaving 7 bases between. Germline CDR1 LNHNV, CDR2 YYDKDF (reference sequence). The CDR3 contains 14 residues. The CDR3 spells CATSRVPDTDTQYF. DNA of the CDR3: TGTGCCACCAGCAGAGTGCCCGACACAGATACGCAGTATTTT.

This clonotype was observed many times. The chain is built from TRBV6-2 or TRBV6-3 and TRBJ2-7; D may match TRBD1 or TRBD2 (5 bases each). Between the trimmed V and J ends, which lost 6 bases and 3 bases, there was a span of 12 bases. Germline CDR1 and CDR2: MNHEY and SVGEGT. There are 13 residues in the CDR3. The CDR3 spells CASRDTGLYEQYF. The CDR3 DNA reads as TGTGCCAGCAGGGACACAGGACTCTACGAGCAGTACTTC.

This clonotype was counted at least ten times. The chain has TRBV6-1 and TRBJ2-7, with 9 bases aligning to TRBD2. Germline loops: CDR1 MNHNS, CDR2 SASEGT. The CDR3 totals 15 residues. The V gene end was trimmed by 10 bases and the J gene end by 0 bases; junction bases not matched to a gene: 10. The CDR3 region has the DNA TGTGCCACAGGGTCGATAGCGGGAGCCTCCTACGAGCAGTACTTC. This sequence encodes CATGSIAGASYEQYF.

At least ten counts were recorded for this clonotype. V and J are TRBV18 and TRBJ2-6, with D perhaps matching TRBD1 (5 bases). The CDR3 runs to 16 residues. Germline CDR1 is KGHSH and CDR2 is LQKENI. Trimming cost V 0 bases and J 1 base, with 7 bases left between them. In DNA form, the CDR3 reads TGTGCCAGCTCACCACCGGGGCGGTCTGGGGCCAACGTCCTGACTTTC. Protein sequence: CASSPPGRSGANVLTF.

This clonotype is medium-sized within its sample. The chain couples TRBV4-1 to TRBJ2-7, with 10 nucleotides matching TRBD1. J gave up 0 bases and V 8 bases, and 1 base lay outside the gene matches. The CDR3 covers 13 residues. Germline assignment: CDR1 MGHRA and CDR2 YSYEKL. CDR3 bases: TGCGCCAGCCGGGACAGGGGCTCCTACGAGCAGTACTTC. Translation: CASRDRGSYEQYF.

In its sample, this clonotype was seen many times. This chain connects TRBV7-9 to TRBJ2-2; D gene unclear. Germline V gives CDR1 SEHNR, CDR2 FQNEAQ (reference sequence). The CDR3 is 13 residues long. Trimming removed 3 bases at V and 6 bases at J, with 8 bases between. CDR3 bases: TGTGCCAGCAGCTTCCGGTGGGCCGGGGAGCTGTTTTTT. Translation: CASSFRWAGELFF.

The rearrangement uses TRBV29-1 and TRBJ1-2; D may be TRBD1 (5 bases). This CDR3 contains 11 residues. Per germline, CDR1 SQVTM and CDR2 ANQGSEA. The V end was cut by 4 bases, the J end by 5 bases, with 8 bases between. This CDR3 is CSVGQGYGYTF. In DNA form, the CDR3 reads TGCAGCGTTGGCCAGGGATATGGCTACACCTTC.

This clonotype was seen repeatedly, ten times or more. This chain links TRBV25-1 with TRBJ2-7; 10 bases fit TRBD2. The J segment lost 5 bases and the V segment lost 5 bases, leaving 3 bases of the junction unmatched. Germline CDR1 and CDR2: MGHDK and SYGVNS. There are 13 residues in the CDR3. This CDR3 reads CASSSGGAHEQYF. The CDR3 region has the DNA TGTGCCAGCAGTAGCGGGGGGGCCCACGAGCAGTACTTC.

This clonotype was counted many times. CDR3 bases: TGTGCCAGCAGTCCTGGTTATTGGGCGCTAACCACAGATACGCAGTATTTT. This sequence encodes CASSPGYWALTTDTQYF. This sequence joins TRBV7-8 and TRBJ2-3, with no clear D. Germline CDR1 SGHVS, CDR2 FQNEAQ. This CDR3 has 17 residues. Trimming shortened V by 6 bases and J by 2 bases, and 21 bases separated the two germline ends.

This clonotype has at least ten counts. The rearrangement joins TRBV6-1 to TRBJ2-5; D is tentatively TRBD1 or TRBD2 (6 bases each). Trimming removed 6 bases at V and 2 bases at J, with 31 bases between. Germline CDR1 reads MNHNS; CDR2 reads SASEGT. The CDR3 length is 20 residues. The CDR3 sequence is CASRNRGGLALTLKQETQYF. CDR3 DNA sequence: TGTGCCAGCAGGAATCGAGGGGGGCTGGCCTTAACCTTGAAGCAAGAGACCCAGTACTTC.

This clonotype was recorded at least ten times. The V and J genes are TRBV7-2 and TRBJ2-6; 9 nucleotides agree with TRBD2. CDR3 length equals 18 residues. The trim removed 1 base at V and 0 bases at J, leaving 4 bases unmatched. Germline loops: CDR1 SGHTA, CDR2 FQGNSA. This CDR3 is CASSLVSSGNSGANVLTF. The CDR3 nucleotides are TGTGCCAGCAGCTTAGTGTCTAGCGGGAACTCTGGGGCCAACGTCCTGACTTTC.

There are many counts of this clonotype. The CDR3 bases are TGTGCCAGCAGTGGGGGCGAGGCCGGGGAGCTGTTTTTT. It codes for CASSGGEAGELFF. The chain uses TRBV27 and TRBJ2-2, with D perhaps TRBD1 (6 bases). This CDR3 spans 13 amino acids. The germline V and J ends were trimmed by 5 bases and 6 bases, with 10 bases remaining between them. From germline, CDR1 is MNHEY and CDR2 SMNVEV (reference sequence).

This clonotype was counted at least ten times. V gene TRBV19 combines with J gene TRBJ2-4; either TRBD1 or TRBD2 may fit D (5 bases each). Germline CDR1 LNHDA, CDR2 SQIVND (reference sequence). Trimming stripped 9 bases from V and 1 base from J, with 13 bases between. The CDR3 length is 14 residues. The CDR3 here is CAREGDQAKNIQYF. The CDR3 DNA sequence: TGTGCCAGGGAAGGGGACCAGGCCAAAAACATTCAGTACTTC.

This clonotype has a count of ten or more. The rearrangement joins TRBV7-2 to TRBJ1-5; D uncertain. Deletions cut 4 bases from V and 6 bases from J, with 7 bases between. Germline V gene sequence: CDR1 SGHTA, CDR2 FQGNSA. There are 12 residues in the CDR3. CDR3 sequence: CASSWAGQPQHF. The CDR3, as DNA: TGTGCCAGCAGCTGGGCCGGTCAGCCCCAGCATTTT.

Many counts were recorded for this clonotype. The rearrangement joins TRBV11-3 to TRBJ2-1; 8 nucleotides align to TRBD2. Germline trimming cut 0 bases from V and 2 bases from J; bases unmatched to any gene: 3. The CDR3 contains 16 residues. Germline CDR1 SGHNT, CDR2 YENEEA. CDR3: CASSLDRGGTYNEQFF. The CDR3 bases are TGTGCCAGCAGCTTAGACCGGGGGGGTACCTACAATGAGCAGTTCTTC.

This clonotype was detected ten times or more. The rearrangement uses TRBV18 and TRBJ2-7; D possibly uses TRBD1 or TRBD2 (5 bases each). Trimming pared 0 bases from V and 4 bases from J, leaving 22 bases between. The CDR3 consists of 18 residues. CDR1 is KGHSH and CDR2 is LQKENI in the germline V gene. CDR3 sequence reads: CASSPPVSLAGTEYEQYF. The CDR3 nucleotides are TGTGCCAGCTCACCACCGGTTAGTCTGGCAGGGACCGAGTACGAGCAGTACTTC.

This clonotype occurred many times. The J gene is TRBJ2-5, the V gene TRBV7-9; D is perhaps TRBD1 or TRBD2 (6 bases each). The V gene's germline CDR1 is SEHNR and CDR2 FQNEAQ (reference sequence). Trimming pared 5 bases from V and 5 bases from J, leaving 15 bases between. The CDR3 loop spans 14 amino acids. The CDR3 is CASSAGYREETQYF. CDR3 nucleotides: TGTGCCAGCAGCGCGGGGTACAGGGAGGAGACCCAGTACTTC.

This clonotype was observed many times. The CDR3 bases are TGTGCCAGCAGTTTATCAACGGTGAACACTGAAGCTTTCTTT. Translating it yields CASSLSTVNTEAFF. The gene calls are TRBV28 and TRBJ1-1, with D unresolved. The CDR3 contains 14 residues. V shed 1 base and J shed 0 bases, with 6 bases lying between them. Germline loops: CDR1 MDHEN, CDR2 SYDVKM.

This clonotype showed up many times. An end of the junction differs from the germline gene, which may be a read error. The chain links TRBV11-1 to TRBJ2-1; unclear D gene. CDR1 is SGHAT, CDR2 FQDESV, per germline (reference sequence). This CDR3 is 12 amino acids long. CDR3 protein: CASSLVYDEQFF. In nucleotides, the CDR3 is TGTGCCAGCAGCTTGGTCTACGATGAGCAGTTCTTC.